This T cell receptor beta chain is drawn from a study of T cells in Graves' hyperthyroidism and ophthalmopathy. General study points: A model using 13 V-J features told ophthalmopathy apart from stable hyperthyroidism. Also found in blood were most expanded thyroid clonotypes above 0.001.

Germline assignment: CDR1 SGHAT and CDR2 FQNNGV. The CDR3 has 14 amino acids. With 4 bases removed from V and 5 bases from J, the gap between germline ends came to 14 bases. Orbital computed tomography, thyroid ultrasound, serum thyroxine and TRAb, and clinical symptoms together informed the diagnoses. Authors of the study amplified TCR beta CDR3 regions from RNA transcripts. The study used the HTBI primer set for a first-round RT-PCR of the TCR CDR3. TCRdb passed the multiplex PCR reads through MiXCR, listing each CDR3 protein once. Of fewer than 650,000 distinct CDR3 sequences in the sample, 40% to 50% are singletons; the top ten hold 44%. This clonotype was observed a handful of times. As yet, its antigen is unknown.

The chain couples TRBV11-2 to TRBJ1-2; possible D gene TRBD1, 6 bases. This sequence was found in an adult woman with Graves' disease, either hyperthyroidism or ophthalmopathy (not recorded which). Sequenced: peripheral blood or thyroid tissue (not recorded which). CDR3 sequence (DNA): TGTGCCAGCAGCTCGTTGGACAGAGTTTATGGCTACACCTTC. Protein sequence: CASSSLDRVYGYTF.